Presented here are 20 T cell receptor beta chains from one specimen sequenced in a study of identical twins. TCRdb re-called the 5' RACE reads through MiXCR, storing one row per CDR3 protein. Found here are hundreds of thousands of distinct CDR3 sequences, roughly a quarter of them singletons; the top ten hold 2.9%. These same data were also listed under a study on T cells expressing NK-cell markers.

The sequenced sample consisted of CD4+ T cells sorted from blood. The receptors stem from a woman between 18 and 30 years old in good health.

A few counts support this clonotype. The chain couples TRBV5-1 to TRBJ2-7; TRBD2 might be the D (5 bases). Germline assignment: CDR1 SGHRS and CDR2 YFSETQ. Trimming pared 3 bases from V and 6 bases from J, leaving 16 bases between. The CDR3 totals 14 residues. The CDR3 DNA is TGCGCCAGCAGCTCCGGACTGGTGATGTCCGAGCAGTACTTC. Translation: CASSSGLVMSEQYF.

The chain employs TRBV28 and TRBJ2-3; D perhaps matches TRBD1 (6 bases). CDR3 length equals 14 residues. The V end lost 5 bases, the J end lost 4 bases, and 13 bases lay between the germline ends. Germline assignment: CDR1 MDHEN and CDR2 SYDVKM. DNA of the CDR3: TGTGCCAGCAGTGATACAGGGTTGGCAGATACGCAGTATTTT. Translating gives CASSDTGLADTQYF. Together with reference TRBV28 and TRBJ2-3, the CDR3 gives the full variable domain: DVKVTQSSRYLVKRTGEKVFLECVQDMDHENMFWYRQDPGLGLRLIYFSYDVKMKEKGDIPEGYSVSREKKERFSLILESASTNQTSMYLCASSDTGLADTQYFGPGTRLTVL.

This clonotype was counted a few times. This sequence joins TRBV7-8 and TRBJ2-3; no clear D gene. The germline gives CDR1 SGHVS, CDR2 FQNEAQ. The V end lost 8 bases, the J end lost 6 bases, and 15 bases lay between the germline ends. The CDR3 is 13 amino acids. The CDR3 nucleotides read TGTGCCAGCGCTACTCCTCAGACGGATACGCAGTATTTT. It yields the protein CASATPQTDTQYF.

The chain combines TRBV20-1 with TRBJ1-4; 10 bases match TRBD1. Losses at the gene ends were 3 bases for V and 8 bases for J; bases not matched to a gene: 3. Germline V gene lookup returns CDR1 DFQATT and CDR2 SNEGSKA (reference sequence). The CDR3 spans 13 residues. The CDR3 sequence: CSARRQGAEKLFF. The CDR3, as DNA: TGCAGTGCTAGGAGACAGGGGGCCGAAAAACTGTTTTTT.

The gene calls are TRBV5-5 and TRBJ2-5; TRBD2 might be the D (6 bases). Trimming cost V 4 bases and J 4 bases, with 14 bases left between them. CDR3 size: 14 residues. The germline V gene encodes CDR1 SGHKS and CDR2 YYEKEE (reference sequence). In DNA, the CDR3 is TGTGCCAGCAGCCGAGGGGAGGCGGGAGAGACCCAGTACTTC. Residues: CASSRGEAGETQYF.

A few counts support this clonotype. In DNA form, the CDR3 reads TGTGCCATCAGTGAGAGGGGGCAGGACACTGAAGCTTTCTTT. It yields the protein CAISERGQDTEAFF. J is TRBJ1-1 and V is TRBV10-3; 7 nucleotides agree with TRBD1. The CDR3 has 14 amino acids. CDR1 ENHRY and CDR2 SYGVKD come from the germline V gene. V was pared by 2 bases and J by 3 bases, with 3 bases of the junction left unmatched.

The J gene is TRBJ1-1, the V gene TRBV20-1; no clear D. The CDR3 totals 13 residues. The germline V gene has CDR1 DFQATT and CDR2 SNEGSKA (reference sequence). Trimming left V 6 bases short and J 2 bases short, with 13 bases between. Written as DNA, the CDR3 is TGCAGTGCCCGGCAGCTATCTAACACTGAAGCTTTCTTT. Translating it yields CSARQLSNTEAFF.

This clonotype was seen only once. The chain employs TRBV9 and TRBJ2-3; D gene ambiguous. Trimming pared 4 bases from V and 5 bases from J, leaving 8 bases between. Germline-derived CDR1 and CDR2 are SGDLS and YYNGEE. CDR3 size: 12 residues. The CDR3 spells CASSPIRDTQYF. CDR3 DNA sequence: TGTGCCAGCAGCCCGATCCGAGATACGCAGTATTTT.

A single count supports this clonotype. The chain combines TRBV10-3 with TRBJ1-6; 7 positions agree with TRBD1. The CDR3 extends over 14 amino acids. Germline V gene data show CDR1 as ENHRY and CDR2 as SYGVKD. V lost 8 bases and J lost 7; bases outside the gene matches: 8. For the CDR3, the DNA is TGTGCCATCGGTCCGGGACAGATAAATTCACCCCTCCACTTT. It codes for CAIGPGQINSPLHF.

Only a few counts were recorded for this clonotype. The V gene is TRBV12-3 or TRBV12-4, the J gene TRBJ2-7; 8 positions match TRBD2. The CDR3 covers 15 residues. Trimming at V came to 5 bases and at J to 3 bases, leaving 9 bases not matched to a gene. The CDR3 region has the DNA TGTGCCAGCAGTCCAGGCGGGACTAGGAACTACGAGCAGTACTTC. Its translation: CASSPGGTRNYEQYF.

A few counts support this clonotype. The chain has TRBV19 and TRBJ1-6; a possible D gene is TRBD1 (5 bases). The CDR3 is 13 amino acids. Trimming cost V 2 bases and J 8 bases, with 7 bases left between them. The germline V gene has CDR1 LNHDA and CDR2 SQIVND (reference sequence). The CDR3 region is CASSIRGDSPLHF. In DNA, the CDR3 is TGTGCCAGTAGTATAAGGGGCGATTCACCCCTCCACTTT.

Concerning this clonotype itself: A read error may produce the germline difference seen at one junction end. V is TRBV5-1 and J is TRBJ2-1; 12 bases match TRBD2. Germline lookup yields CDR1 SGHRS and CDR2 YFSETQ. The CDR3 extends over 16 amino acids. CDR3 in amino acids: CAGSSLLAGGVNEQFF. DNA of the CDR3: TGCGCCGGCAGCTCGTTACTAGCGGGGGGCGTCAATGAGCAGTTCTTC.

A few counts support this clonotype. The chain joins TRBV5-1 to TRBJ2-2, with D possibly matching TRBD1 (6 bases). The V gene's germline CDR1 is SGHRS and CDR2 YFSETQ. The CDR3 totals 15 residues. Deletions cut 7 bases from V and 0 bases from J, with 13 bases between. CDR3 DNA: TGCGCCAGCCGTACGGACAGAACGAACACCGGGGAGCTGTTTTTT. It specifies CASRTDRTNTGELFF.

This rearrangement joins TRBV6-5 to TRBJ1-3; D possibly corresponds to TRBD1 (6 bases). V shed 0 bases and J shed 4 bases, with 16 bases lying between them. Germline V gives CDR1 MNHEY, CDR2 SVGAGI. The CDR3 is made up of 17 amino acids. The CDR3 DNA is TGTGCCAGCAGTTACTCTACGGGACCAGACAGGGGAAACACCATATATTTT. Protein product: CASSYSTGPDRGNTIYF.

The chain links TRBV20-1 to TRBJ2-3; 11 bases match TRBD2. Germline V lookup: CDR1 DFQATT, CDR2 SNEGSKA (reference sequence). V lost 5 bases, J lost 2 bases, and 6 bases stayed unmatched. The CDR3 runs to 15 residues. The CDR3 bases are TGCAGTGCTGACGGACTAGCGGGCGTCACAGATACGCAGTATTTT. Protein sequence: CSADGLAGVTDTQYF.

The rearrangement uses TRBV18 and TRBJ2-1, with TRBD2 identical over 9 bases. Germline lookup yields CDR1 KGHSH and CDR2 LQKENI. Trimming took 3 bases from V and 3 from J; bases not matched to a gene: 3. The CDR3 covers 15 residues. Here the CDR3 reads CASSPSGSLYNEQFF. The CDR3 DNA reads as TGTGCCAGCTCACCTAGCGGGAGTCTCTACAATGAGCAGTTCTTC.

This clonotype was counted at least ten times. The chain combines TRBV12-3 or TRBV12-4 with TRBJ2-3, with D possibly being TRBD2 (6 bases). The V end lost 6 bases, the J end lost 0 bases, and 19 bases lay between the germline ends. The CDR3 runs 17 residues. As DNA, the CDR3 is TGTGCCAGCAGCCGGGGGATACAGCTCGATAGCACAGATACGCAGTATTTT. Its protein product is CASSRGIQLDSTDTQYF.

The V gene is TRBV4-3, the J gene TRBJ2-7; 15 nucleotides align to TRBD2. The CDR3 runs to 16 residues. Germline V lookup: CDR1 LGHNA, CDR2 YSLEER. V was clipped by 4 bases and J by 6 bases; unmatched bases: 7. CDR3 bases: TGCGCCAGCAGCCGAATGAGGACTAGCGGGAGGGGCGAGCAGTACTTC. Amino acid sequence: CASSRMRTSGRGEQYF.

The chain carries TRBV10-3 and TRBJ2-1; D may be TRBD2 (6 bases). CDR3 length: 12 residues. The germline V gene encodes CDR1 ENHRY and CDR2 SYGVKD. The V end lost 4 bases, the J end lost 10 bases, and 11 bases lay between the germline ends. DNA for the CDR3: TGTGCCATCAGTGGGCTGGCGGGAGAGCAGTTCTTC. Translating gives CAISGLAGEQFF.

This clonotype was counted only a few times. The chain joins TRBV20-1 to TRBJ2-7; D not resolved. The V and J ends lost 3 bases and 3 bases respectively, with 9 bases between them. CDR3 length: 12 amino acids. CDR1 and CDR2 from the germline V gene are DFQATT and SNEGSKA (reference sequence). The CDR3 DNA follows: TGCAGTGCTAGTCAGGTTATCTACGAGCAGTACTTC. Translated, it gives CSASQVIYEQYF.